This paragraph covers one TCR beta chain sequence. Its specificity is unknown. A read error may produce the germline difference seen at one junction end. CDR3 length: 12 residues. Germline CDR1 reads DFQATT; CDR2 reads SNEGSKA (reference sequence). The record originates from a study of type 1 regulatory T cells. TCRdb called the reads again in MiXCR, with one record for every CDR3 protein. The sample holds 13,000 to 15,000 distinct CDR3 sequences; roughly 13% are singletons and the top ten take 15%. The receptor was isolated from a human donor in good health. The source material was cultured T cells, either the whole culture or a sorted T cell fraction (not recorded which). V gene TRBV20-1 combines with J gene TRBJ1-1; D unclear. The CDR3 DNA is TGCAGTGTTAGATACCCCGGCCTCGAAGCTTTCTTT. Its protein product is CSVRYPGLEAFF.